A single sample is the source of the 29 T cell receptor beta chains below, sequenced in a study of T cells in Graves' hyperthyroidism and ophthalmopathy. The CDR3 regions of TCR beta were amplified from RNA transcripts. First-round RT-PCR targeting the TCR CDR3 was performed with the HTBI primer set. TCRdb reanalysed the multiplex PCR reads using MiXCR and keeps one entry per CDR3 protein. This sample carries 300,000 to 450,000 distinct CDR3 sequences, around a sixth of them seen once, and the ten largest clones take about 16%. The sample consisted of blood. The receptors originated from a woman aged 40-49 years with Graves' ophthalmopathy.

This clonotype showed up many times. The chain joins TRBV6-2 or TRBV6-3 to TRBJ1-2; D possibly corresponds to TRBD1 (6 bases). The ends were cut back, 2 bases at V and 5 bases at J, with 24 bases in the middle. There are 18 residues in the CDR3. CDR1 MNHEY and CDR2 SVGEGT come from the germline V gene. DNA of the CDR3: TGTGCCAGCAGTTACGGGGCCCTTGGGCAGGGGAGTAGGTATGGCTACACCTTC. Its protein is CASSYGALGQGSRYGYTF.

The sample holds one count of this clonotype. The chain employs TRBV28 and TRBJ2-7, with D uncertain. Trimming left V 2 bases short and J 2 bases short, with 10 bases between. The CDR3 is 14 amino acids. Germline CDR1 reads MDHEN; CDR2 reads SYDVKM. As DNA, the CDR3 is TGTGCCAGCAGTTTAGGTCATCGAACCTACGAGCAGTACTTC. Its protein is CASSLGHRTYEQYF. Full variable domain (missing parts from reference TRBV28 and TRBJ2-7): DVKVTQSSRYLVKRTGEKVFLECVQDMDHENMFWYRQDPGLGLRLIYFSYDVKMKEKGDIPEGYSVSREKKERFSLILESASTNQTSMYLCASSLGHRTYEQYFGPGTRLTVT.

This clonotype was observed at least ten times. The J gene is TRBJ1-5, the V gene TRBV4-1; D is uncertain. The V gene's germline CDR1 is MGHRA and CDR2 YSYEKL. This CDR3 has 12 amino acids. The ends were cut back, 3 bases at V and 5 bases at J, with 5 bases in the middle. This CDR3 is CASSHFDQPQHF. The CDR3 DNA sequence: TGCGCCAGCAGCCACTTCGATCAGCCCCAGCATTTT.

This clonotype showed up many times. The CDR3 coding sequence is TGCGCCAGCAGCCAACCGACAGATACCTACGAGCAGTACTTC. The encoded protein is CASSQPTDTYEQYF. J is TRBJ2-7 and V is TRBV4-1, with a tentative D call TRBD1 (5 bases). The CDR3 has 14 residues. With 2 bases removed from V and 2 bases from J, the gap between germline ends came to 10 bases. Germline V gene lookup returns CDR1 MGHRA and CDR2 YSYEKL.

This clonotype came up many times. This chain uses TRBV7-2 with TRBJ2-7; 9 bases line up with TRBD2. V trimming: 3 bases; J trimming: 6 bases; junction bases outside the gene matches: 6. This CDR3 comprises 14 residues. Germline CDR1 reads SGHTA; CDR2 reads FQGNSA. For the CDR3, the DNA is TGTGCCAGCAGCTTTGGCGGGAGGGCGGCCGAGCAGTACTTC. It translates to CASSFGGRAAEQYF.

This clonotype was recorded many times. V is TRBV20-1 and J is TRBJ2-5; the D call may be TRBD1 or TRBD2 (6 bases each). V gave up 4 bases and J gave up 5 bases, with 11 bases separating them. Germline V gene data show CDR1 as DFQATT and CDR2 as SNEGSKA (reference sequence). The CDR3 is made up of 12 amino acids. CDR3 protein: CSATGAGETQYF. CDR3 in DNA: TGCAGTGCTACAGGGGCGGGGGAGACCCAGTACTTC.

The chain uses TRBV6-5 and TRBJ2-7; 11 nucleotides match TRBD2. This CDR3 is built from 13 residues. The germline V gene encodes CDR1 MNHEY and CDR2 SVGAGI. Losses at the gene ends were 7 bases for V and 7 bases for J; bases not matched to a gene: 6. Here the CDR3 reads CASNLAGGQEQYF. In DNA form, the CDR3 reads TGTGCCAGCAATTTAGCGGGAGGGCAGGAGCAGTACTTC.

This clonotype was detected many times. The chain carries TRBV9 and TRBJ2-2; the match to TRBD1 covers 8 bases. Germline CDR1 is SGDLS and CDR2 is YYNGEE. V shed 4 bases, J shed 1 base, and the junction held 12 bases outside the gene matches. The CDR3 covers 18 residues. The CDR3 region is CASSFTEGTGMNTGELFF. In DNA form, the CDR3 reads TGTGCCAGCAGCTTCACTGAGGGGACAGGCATGAACACCGGGGAGCTGTTTTTT.

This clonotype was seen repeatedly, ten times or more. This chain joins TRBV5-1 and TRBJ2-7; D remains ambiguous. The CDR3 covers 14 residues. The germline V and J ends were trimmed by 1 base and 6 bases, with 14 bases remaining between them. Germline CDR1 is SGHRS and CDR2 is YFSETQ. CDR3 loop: CASSLIAAPSEQYF. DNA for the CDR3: TGCGCCAGCAGCTTGATAGCAGCGCCCTCCGAGCAGTACTTC.

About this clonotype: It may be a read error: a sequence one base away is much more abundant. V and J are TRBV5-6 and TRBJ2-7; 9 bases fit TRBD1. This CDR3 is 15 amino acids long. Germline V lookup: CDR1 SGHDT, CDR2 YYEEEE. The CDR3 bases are TGTACCAGCAAAGGGGACAGGGCGAGCTCCTACGAGCAGTACTTC. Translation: CTSKGDRASSYEQYF.

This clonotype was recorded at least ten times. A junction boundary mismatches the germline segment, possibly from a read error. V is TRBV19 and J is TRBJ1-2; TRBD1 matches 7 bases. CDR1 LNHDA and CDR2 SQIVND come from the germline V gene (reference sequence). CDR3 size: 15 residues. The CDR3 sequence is CASSIAGTANNGYTF. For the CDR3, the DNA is TGTGCCAGTAGTATCGCCGGGACAGCTAACAATGGCTACACCTTC.

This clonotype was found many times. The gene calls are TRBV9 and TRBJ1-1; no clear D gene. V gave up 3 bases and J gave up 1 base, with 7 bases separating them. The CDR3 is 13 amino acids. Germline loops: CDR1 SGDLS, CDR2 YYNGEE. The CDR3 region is CASSAGSNTEAFF. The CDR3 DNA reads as TGTGCCAGCAGCGCCGGGTCGAACACTGAAGCTTTCTTT.

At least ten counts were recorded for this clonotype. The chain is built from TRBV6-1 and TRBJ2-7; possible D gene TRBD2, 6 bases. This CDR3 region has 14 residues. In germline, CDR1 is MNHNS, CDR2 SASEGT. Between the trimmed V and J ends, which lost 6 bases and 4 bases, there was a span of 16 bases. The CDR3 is CASSRPGVRYEQYF. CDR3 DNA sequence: TGTGCCAGCAGCCGCCCGGGGGTAAGGTACGAGCAGTACTTC.

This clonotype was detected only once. In DNA form, the CDR3 reads TGTGCCAGCAGTTTCAGCACAGGGATCTATGGCTACACCTTC. It codes for CASSFSTGIYGYTF. This chain uses TRBV28 with TRBJ1-2; tentative D call: TRBD1 (6 bases). Germline V gives CDR1 MDHEN, CDR2 SYDVKM. The V end was cut by 3 bases, the J end by 4 bases, with 12 bases between. This CDR3 has 14 amino acids.

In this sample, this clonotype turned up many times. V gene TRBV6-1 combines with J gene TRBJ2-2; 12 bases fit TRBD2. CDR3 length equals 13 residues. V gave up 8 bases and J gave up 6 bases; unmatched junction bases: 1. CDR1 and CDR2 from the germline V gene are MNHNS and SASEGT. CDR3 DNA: TGTGCCAGCGGGACTAGCGGGTCCGGGGAGCTGTTTTTT. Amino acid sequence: CASGTSGSGELFF.

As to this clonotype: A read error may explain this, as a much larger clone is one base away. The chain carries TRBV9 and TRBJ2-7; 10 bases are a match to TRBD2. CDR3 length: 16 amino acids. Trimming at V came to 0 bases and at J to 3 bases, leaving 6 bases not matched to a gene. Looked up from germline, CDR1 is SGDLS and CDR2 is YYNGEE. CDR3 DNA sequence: TGTGCCAGCAGCGTAGCTCAACTAGCGGGATTCTACGAGCAGTACTTC. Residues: CASSVAQLAGFYEQYF.

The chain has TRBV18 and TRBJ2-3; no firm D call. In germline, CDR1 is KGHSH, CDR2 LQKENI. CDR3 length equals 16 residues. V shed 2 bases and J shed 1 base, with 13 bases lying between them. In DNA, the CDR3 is TGTGCCAGCTCACCAGGAGTCCCTGAGGGCACAGATACGCAGTATTTT. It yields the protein CASSPGVPEGTDTQYF.

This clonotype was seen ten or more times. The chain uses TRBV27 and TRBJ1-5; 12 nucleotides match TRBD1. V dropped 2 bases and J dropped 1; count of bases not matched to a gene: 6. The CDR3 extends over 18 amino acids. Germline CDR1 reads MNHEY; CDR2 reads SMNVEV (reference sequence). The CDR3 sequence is CASSLPGQGAVSNQPQHF. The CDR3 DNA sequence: TGTGCCAGCAGTTTACCGGGACAGGGGGCGGTAAGCAATCAGCCCCAGCATTTT.

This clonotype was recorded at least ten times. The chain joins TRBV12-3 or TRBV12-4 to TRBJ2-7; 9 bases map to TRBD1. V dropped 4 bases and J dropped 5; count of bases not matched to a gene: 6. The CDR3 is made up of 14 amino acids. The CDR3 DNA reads TGTGCCAGCAGTTCACCGGGGGACAGGGACGAGCAGTACTTC. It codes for CASSSPGDRDEQYF.

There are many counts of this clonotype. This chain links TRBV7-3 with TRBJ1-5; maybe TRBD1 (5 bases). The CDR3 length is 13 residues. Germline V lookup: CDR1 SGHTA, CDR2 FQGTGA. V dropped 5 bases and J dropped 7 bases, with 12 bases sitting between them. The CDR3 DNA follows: TGTGCCAGCAGCGCTCTGAGGGGCCAGCCCCAGCATTTT. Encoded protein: CASSALRGQPQHF. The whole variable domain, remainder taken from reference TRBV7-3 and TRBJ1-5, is GAGVSQTPSNKVTEKGKYVELRCDPISGHTALYWYRQSLGQGPEFLIYFQGTGAADDSGLPNDRFFAVRPEGSVSTLKIQRTERGDSAVYLCASSALRGQPQHFGDGTRLSIL.

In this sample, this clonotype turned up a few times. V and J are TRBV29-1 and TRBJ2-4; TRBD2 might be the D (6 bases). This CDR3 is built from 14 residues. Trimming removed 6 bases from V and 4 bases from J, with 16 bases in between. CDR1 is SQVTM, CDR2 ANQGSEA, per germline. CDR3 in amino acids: CSVTNRDLKNIQYF. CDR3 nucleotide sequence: TGCAGCGTAACCAACCGGGACTTAAAAAACATTCAGTACTTC.

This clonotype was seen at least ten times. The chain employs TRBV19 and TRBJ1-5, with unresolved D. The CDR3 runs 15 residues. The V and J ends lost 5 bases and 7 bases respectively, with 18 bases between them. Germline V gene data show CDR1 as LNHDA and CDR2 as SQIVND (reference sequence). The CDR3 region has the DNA TGTGCCAGTAGTGCCTTTGGAGGCAGGTTACAGCCCCAGCATTTT. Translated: CASSAFGGRLQPQHF.

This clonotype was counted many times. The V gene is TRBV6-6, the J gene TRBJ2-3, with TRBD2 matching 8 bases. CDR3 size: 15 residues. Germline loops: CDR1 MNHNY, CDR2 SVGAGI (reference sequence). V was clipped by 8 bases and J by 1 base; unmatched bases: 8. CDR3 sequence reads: CASGRTGGGTDTQYF. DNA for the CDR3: TGTGCCAGCGGAAGGACGGGAGGGGGCACAGATACGCAGTATTTT.

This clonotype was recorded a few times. The CDR3 region has the DNA TGCGCCAGCAGCTTTTCTACATATCGGTCCGGGGAGCTGTTTTTT. It yields the protein CASSFSTYRSGELFF. The chain combines TRBV5-1 with TRBJ2-2; no reliable D call. Looked up from germline, CDR1 is SGHRS and CDR2 is YFSETQ. Trimming pared 2 bases from V and 6 bases from J, leaving 14 bases between. The CDR3 loop spans 15 amino acids.

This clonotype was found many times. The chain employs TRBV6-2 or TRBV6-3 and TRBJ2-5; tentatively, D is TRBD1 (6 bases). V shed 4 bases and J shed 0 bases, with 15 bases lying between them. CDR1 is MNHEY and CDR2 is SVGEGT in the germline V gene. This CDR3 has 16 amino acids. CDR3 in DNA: TGTGCCAGCAGTTCTGCCTTCCGGGACAACCAAGAGACCCAGTACTTC. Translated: CASSSAFRDNQETQYF.

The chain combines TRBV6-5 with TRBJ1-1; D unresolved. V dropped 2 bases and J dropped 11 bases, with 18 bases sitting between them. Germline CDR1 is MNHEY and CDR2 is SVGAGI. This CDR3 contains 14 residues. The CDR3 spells CASSYPRLGELAFF. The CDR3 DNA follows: TGTGCCAGCAGTTACCCCCGATTAGGAGAGTTGGCTTTCTTT.

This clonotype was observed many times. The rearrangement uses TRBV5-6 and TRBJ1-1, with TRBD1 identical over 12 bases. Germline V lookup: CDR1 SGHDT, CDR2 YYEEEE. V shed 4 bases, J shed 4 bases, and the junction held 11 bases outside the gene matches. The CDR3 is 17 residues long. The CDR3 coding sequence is TGTGCCAGCAGCCCCCGGGACAGGGGGCGCCGGTCCACTGAAGCTTTCTTT. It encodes CASSPRDRGRRSTEAFF.

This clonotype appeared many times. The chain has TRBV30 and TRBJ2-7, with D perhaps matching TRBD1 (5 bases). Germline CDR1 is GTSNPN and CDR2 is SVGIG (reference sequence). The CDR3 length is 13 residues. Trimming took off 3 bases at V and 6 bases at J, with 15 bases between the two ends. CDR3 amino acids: CAWSAGIPSEQYF. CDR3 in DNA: TGTGCCTGGAGCGCAGGGATCCCATCCGAGCAGTACTTC.

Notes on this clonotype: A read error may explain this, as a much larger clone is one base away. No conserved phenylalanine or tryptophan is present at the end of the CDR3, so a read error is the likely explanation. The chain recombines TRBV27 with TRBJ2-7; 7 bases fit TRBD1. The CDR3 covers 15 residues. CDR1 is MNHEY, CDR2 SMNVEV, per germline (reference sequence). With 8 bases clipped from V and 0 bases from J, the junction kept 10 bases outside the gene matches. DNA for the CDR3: TGTGCCAGCGCCCTCGACAGGGTCCCCTCCTACGAGCAGTACCTC. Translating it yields CASALDRVPSYEQYL.